The T cell receptor (beta chain) described here comes from a study of shared clonotypes between healthy human individuals. Every contributor of samples was a Caucasian grown-up residing in Nashville, Tennessee. The table came from immunoSEQ multiplex PCR; TCRdb's copy has only in-frame clones and leaves some out. Of 2,500,000 or so clones listed, more than 90% are singletons. This CDR3 has 14 residues. From germline, CDR1 is MNHEY and CDR2 SMNVEV (reference sequence). Trimming removed 3 bases from V and 7 bases from J, with 13 bases in between. The J gene is TRBJ1-5, the V gene TRBV27; the D is unclear. Sequencing input: naive CD4+ T cells sorted from blood. The subset was: CD45RA+ positively selected. The receptor was isolated from a man aged 18 to 35 in good health. The CDR3 DNA reads TGTGCCAGCAGTTTCGTTGGTTCCCTCCAGCCCCAGCATTTT. It codes for CASSFVGSLQPQHF.